The source of this T cell receptor beta chain is a study of OX40 agonist ivuxolimab in advanced cancers. The wider study: Patients' therapy was ivuxolimab, an antibody that acts as an agonist of OX40 (CD134).

Sequencing used immunoSEQ multiplex PCR; TCRdb keeps in-frame clones, though not all of them. The table lists about 79,000 clones, 75% to 95% of them singletons. V gave up 10 bases and J gave up 4 bases; unmatched junction bases: 2. The V gene's germline CDR1 is SEHNR and CDR2 FQNEAQ (reference sequence). This CDR3 spans 13 amino acids. The TCR was taken from an adult with an advanced solid tumor such as melanoma, head and neck, liver or kidney cancer. Here the sequenced sample was CD4+ or CD8+ T cells sorted from blood, taken in a trial of the OX40 agonist ivuxolimab. The chain recombines TRBV7-9 with TRBJ2-1; 12 bases agree with TRBD2. The CDR3 region has the DNA TGTGCCACCGGGACTAGCGGGTACAATGAGCAGTTCTTC. It yields the protein CATGTSGYNEQFF.